This TCR beta chain was sequenced for a study of T cell responses to AZD1222 COVID-19 vaccine. About the study: Second doses were pooled across both intervals (about 4 or about 12 weeks). General study results and limits: Close to half of spike-specific TCRs reportedly recognize unmutated variant regions. Every sample of the repertoires postdated the peak T cell response.

There are 20 residues in the CDR3. CDR1 LNHDA and CDR2 SQIVND come from the germline V gene (reference sequence). The V end was cut by 6 bases, the J end by 3 bases, with 32 bases between. This clone was seen only a few times. Its antigen is still unknown. The repertoire was sequenced with immunoSEQ multiplex PCR; TCRdb's copy has only in-frame clones and lacks some. The repertoire includes about 160,000 clones, about 90% of them detected once, and over 4.5% sits in the top ten. The chain links TRBV19 to TRBJ1-1, with D possibly matching TRBD1 (5 bases). Sequencing was performed on peripheral blood, taken on day 0 of AZD1222 vaccination. This sequence originates from an adult in good health. In DNA, the CDR3 is TGTGCCAGTAGCGACGACAGAGTATGGGGTGGCCTGTATGATGACACTGAAGCTTTCTTT. Protein product: CASSDDRVWGGLYDDTEAFF. The full variable domain, with the rest looked up from reference TRBV19 and TRBJ1-1, is DGGITQSPKYLFRKEGQNVTLSCEQNLNHDAMYWYRQDPGQGLRLIYYSQIVNDFQKGDIAEGYSVSREKKESFPLTVTSAQKNPTAFYLCASSDDRVWGGLYDDTEAFFGQGTRLTVV.